This TCR beta chain was sequenced for a study of blood T cell repertoires in COVID-19. At the level of the study: The samples span acute and convalescent COVID-19 from the United States, Italy and Spain. The analysed material was cDNA or gDNA that came from T cells, B-cell-depleted T cells, or PBMCs.

Libraries were prepared by immunoSEQ multiplex PCR; TCRdb keeps only in-frame clonotypes and omits some of them. The sample consists of 70,000 to 100,000 clones, 70% to 90% of them appearing once. V lost 6 bases, J lost 1 base, and 9 bases lay in between. This CDR3 region has 13 residues. CDR1 and CDR2 (germline): KGHSH, LQKENI. The specimen sequenced was peripheral blood. The receptor was derived from a woman older than 75 with acute or convalescent COVID-19. The V and J genes are TRBV18 and TRBJ1-2; D gene unclear. The CDR3 DNA reads as TGTGCCAGCTCTACACAGAATAACTATGGCTACACCTTC. Its translation is CASSTQNNYGYTF.